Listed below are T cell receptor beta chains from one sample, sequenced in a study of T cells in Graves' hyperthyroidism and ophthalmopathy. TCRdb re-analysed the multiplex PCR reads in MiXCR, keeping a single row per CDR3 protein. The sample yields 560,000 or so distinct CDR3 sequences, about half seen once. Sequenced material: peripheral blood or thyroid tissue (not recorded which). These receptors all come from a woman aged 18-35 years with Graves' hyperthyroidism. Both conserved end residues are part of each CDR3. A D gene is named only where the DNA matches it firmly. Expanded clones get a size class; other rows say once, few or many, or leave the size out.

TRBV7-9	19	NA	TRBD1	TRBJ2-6	CASSTIHRDRGTGANVLTF	TGTGCCAGCAGCACCATTCACCGGGACAGGGGAACTGGGGCCAACGTCCTGACTTTC
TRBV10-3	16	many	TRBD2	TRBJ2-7	CAISTSTSASSYEQYF	TGTGCCATCAGTACCAGCACTAGCGCAAGCTCCTACGAGCAGTACTTC
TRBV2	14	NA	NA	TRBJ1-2	CASSPPTGYYGYTF	TGTGCCAGCTCACCACCCACAGGTTACTATGGCTACACCTTC
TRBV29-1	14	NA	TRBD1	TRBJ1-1	CSVVRTGGGTEAFF	TGCAGCGTGGTCAGGACAGGGGGGGGCACTGAAGCTTTCTTT
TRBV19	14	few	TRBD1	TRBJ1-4	CASSETGGREKLFF	TGTGCCAGTAGCGAGACAGGGGGCCGGGAAAAACTGTTTTTT
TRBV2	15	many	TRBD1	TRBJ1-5	CASSGQGIGNQPQHF	TGTGCCAGCAGTGGACAGGGGATTGGCAATCAGCCCCAGCATTTT
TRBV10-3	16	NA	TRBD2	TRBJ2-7	CAISEPRTSGRGEQYF	TGTGCCATCAGTGAGCCCCGGACTAGCGGGAGAGGAGAGCAGTACTTC
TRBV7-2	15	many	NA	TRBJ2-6	CASSLEFSGANVLTF	TGTGCCAGCAGCTTAGAATTCTCTGGGGCCAACGTCCTGACTTTC
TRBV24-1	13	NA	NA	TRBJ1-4	CATSSLGGEKLFF	TGTGCCACCAGCTCCTTAGGAGGAGAAAAACTGTTTTTT
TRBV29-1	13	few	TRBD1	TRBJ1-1	CSGQTGENTEAFF	TGCAGCGGACAGACAGGGGAAAACACTGAAGCTTTCTTT
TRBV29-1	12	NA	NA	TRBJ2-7	CSVALSGEEQYF	TGCAGCGTTGCCTTATCAGGTGAGGAGCAGTACTTC
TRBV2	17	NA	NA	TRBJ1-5	CASSGPEGREGGQPQHF	TGTGCCAGCAGTGGTCCCGAGGGCCGGGAGGGGGGTCAGCCCCAGCATTTT
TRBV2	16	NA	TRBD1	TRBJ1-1	CASSEGGGQGGYEAFF	TGTGCCAGCAGTGAAGGGGGGGGACAAGGGGGCTACGAAGCTTTCTTT
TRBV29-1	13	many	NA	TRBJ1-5	CSVEGQDNQPQHF	TGCAGCGTTGAAGGCCAGGATAATCAGCCCCAGCATTTT
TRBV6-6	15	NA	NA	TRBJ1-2	CASSRLDSGKLGYTF	TGTGCCAGCAGCCGACTCGATTCGGGGAAGTTGGGCTACACCTTC
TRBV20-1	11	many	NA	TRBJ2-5	CSGSLLTVEYF	TGCAGTGGGTCGTTACTGACGGTGGAGTACTTC
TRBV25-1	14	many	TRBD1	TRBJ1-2	CASSEGQGDYGYTF	TGTGCCAGCAGTGAAGGGCAGGGGGACTATGGCTACACCTTC
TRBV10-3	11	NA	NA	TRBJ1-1	CAISLGPEAFF	TGTGCCATCAGCCTGGGGCCTGAAGCTTTCTTT
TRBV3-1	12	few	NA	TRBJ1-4	CASSQVDEKLFF	TGTGCCAGCAGCCAAGTAGATGAAAAACTGTTTTTT
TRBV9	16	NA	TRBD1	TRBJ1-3	CASSVDPGDQGDTIYF	TGTGCCAGCAGCGTAGACCCCGGTGATCAGGGGGACACCATATATTTT
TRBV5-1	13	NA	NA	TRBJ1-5	CASSYSRESAQHF	TGCGCCAGCAGCTACTCGAGAGAATCAGCCCAGCATTTT
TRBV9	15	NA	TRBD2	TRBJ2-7	CASSVTGLAGVEQYF	TGTGCCAGCAGCGTAACTGGACTAGCGGGAGTCGAGCAGTACTTC
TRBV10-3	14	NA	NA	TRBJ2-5	CASIWTTHQETQYF	TGTGCCAGCATTTGGACTACTCACCAAGAGACCCAGTACTTC
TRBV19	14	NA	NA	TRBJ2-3	CASSISPSTDTQYF	TGTGCCAGTAGTATATCTCCTAGCACAGATACGCAGTATTTT
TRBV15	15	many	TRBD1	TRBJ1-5	CATSRSGQDNQPQHF	TGTGCCACCAGCAGGTCAGGACAGGACAATCAGCCCCAGCATTTT
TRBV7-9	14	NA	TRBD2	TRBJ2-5	CASSPSGRMETQYF	TGTGCCAGCAGCCCTAGCGGGAGAATGGAGACCCAGTACTTC
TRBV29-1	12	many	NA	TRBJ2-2	CSVLANTGELFF	TGCAGCGTTTTAGCGAACACCGGGGAGCTGTTTTTT
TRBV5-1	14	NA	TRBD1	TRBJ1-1	CASSWSGGRAEAFF	TGCGCCAGCAGCTGGTCAGGGGGCCGGGCTGAAGCTTTCTTT
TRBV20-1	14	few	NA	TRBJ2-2	CSAREWQNTGELFF	TGCAGTGCTAGAGAGTGGCAGAACACCGGGGAGCTGTTTTTT
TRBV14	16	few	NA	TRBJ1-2	CASSQDSQAIRYGYTF	TGTGCCAGCAGCCAAGATAGCCAGGCGATACGTTATGGCTACACCTTC
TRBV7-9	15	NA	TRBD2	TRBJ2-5	CASSKDAGDVKTQYF	TGTGCCAGCAGCAAGGACGCGGGAGATGTAAAGACCCAGTACTTC
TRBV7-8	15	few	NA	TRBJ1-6	CASSQAARTGSPLHF	TGCGCCAGCAGCCAAGCCGCAAGGACTGGATCACCCCTCCACTTT
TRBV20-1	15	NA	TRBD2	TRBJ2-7	CSARGQSGATYEQYF	TGCAGTGCTAGAGGCCAAAGCGGGGCAACCTACGAGCAGTACTTC
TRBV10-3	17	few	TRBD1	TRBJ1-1	CASSYLAAGGENTEAFF	TGTGCCAGCAGTTACCTCGCTGCAGGGGGAGAGAACACTGAAGCTTTCTTT
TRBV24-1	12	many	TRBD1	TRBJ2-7	CATRIQGYEQYF	TGTGCCACCAGGATACAGGGGTACGAGCAGTACTTC
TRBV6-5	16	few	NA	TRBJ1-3	CASSYLGRGHGNTIYF	TGTGCCAGCAGTTACCTCGGTCGGGGGCATGGAAACACCATATATTTT
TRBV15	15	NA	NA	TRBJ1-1	CATSSGTRGNTEAFF	TGTGCCACCAGCAGTGGGACCAGGGGGAACACTGAAGCTTTCTTT
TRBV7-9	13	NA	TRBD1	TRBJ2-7	CASSQQGAYEQYF	TGTGCCAGCAGTCAACAGGGGGCCTACGAGCAGTACTTC
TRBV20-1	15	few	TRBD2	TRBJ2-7	CSAERGAGGRYEQYF	TGCAGTGCTGAACGGGGAGCGGGAGGTCGATACGAGCAGTACTTC
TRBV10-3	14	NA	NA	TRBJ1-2	CAISPGRGGYGYTF	TGTGCCATCAGTCCAGGGAGGGGGGGGTATGGCTACACCTTC
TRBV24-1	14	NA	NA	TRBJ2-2	CASSLNQATGELFF	TGTGCCAGCAGTTTAAATCAGGCTACCGGGGAGCTGTTTTTT
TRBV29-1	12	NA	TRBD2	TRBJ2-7	CSVSGLVDEQYF	TGCAGCGTTTCTGGACTAGTGGATGAGCAGTACTTC
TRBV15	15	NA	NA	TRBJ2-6	CATSFGLDGANVLTF	TGTGCCACCAGCTTCGGACTCGACGGGGCCAACGTCCTGACTTTC
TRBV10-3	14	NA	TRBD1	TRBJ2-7	CAIRKVTGGNEQYF	TGTGCCATCAGAAAAGTGACAGGGGGCAACGAGCAGTACTTC
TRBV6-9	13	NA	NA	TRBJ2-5	CASSYWSGRTQYF	TGTGCCAGCAGTTATTGGAGCGGCCGGACCCAGTACTTC
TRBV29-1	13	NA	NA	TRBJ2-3	CSVVASSTDTQYF	TGCAGCGTTGTTGCGTCTAGCACAGATACGCAGTATTTT
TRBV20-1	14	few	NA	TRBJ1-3	CSARMANSGNTIYF	TGCAGTGCTAGGATGGCGAACTCTGGAAACACCATATATTTT
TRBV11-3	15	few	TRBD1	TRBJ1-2	CASSPGTGLNYGYTF	TGTGCCAGCAGCCCCGGGACAGGGCTTAACTATGGCTACACCTTC
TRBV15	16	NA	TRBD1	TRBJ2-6	CATSREQGAGANVLTF	TGTGCCACCAGCAGAGAACAGGGGGCTGGGGCCAACGTCCTGACTTTC